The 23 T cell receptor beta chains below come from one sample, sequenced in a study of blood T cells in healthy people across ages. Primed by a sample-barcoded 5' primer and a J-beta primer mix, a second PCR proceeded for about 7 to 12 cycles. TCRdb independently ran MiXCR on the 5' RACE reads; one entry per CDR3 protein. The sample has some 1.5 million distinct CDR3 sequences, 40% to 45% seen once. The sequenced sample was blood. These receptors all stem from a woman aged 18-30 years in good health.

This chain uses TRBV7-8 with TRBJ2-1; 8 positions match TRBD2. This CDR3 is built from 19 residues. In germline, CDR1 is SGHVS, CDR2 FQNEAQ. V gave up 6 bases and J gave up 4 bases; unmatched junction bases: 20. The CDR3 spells CASSRTRGRIREGYNEQFF. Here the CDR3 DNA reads TGTGCCAGCAGTCGAACTAGAGGGCGAATACGGGAGGGGTACAATGAGCAGTTCTTC.

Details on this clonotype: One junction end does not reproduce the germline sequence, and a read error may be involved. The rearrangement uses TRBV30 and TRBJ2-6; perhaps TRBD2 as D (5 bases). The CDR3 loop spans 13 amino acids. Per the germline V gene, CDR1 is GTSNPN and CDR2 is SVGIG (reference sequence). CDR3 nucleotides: TGTGCCTGGAAGGCTAGCCCGGCCAACGCCCTGACTTTC. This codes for CAWKASPANALTF.

The CDR3 loop is CASSLFGRAGTDTQYF. The CDR3 nucleotides are TGTGCCAGCAGTTTATTCGGGAGGGCTGGCACAGATACGCAGTATTTT. This chain joins TRBV12-3 or TRBV12-4 and TRBJ2-3; TRBD2 matches 8 bases. With 2 bases clipped from V and 1 base from J, the junction kept 5 bases outside the gene matches. The CDR3 totals 16 residues.

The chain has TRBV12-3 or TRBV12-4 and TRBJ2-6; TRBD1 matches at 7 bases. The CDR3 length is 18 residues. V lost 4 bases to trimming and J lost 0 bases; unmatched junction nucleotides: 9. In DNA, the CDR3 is TGTGCCAGCAGTTCCCGACAGGGCCGTTACTCTGGGGCCAACGTCCTGACTTTC. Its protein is CASSSRQGRYSGANVLTF.

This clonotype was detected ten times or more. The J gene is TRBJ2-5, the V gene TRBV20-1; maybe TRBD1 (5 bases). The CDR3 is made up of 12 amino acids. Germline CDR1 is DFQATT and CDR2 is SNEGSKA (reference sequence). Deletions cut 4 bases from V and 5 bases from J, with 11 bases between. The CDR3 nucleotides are TGCAGTGCTATCAGGGTTGGGGAGACCCAGTACTTC. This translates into CSAIRVGETQYF.

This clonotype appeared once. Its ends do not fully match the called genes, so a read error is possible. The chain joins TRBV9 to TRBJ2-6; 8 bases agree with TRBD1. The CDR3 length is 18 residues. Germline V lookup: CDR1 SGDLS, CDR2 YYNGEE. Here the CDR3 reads CASGVADQGASGANVLTF. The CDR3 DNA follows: TGTGCCAGCGGCGTAGCTGATCAGGGGGCATCTGGGGCCAACGTCCTGACTTTC.

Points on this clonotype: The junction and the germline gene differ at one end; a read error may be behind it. CDR3 amino acids: CAGSPLRLGAQYF. The CDR3 DNA follows: TGTGCCGGCAGCCCACTCCGTTTGGGGGCGCAGTATTTT. This sequence joins TRBV7-2 and TRBJ2-3; either TRBD1 or TRBD2 may fit D (5 bases each). The CDR3 spans 13 residues. CDR1 is SGHTA and CDR2 is FQGNSA in the germline V gene.

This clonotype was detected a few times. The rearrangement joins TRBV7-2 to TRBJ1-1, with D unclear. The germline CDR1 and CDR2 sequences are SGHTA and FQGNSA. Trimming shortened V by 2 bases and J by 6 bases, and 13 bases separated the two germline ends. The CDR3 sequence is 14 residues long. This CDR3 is CASSLYYSGSEAFF. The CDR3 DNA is TGTGCCAGCAGCTTATATTATTCCGGATCTGAAGCTTTCTTT.

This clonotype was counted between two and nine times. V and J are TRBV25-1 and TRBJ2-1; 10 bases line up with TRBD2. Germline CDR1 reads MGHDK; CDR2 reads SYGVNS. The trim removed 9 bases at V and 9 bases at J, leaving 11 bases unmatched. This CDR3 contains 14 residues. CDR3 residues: CARTSGVSSGEQFF. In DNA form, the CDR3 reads TGTGCCAGAACTAGCGGGGTCTCCTCCGGTGAGCAGTTCTTC. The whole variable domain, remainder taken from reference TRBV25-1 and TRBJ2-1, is EADIYQTPRYLVIGTGKKITLECSQTMGHDKMYWYQQDPGMELHLIHYSYGVNSTEKGDLSSESTVSRIRTEHFPLTLESARPSHTSQYLCARTSGVSSGEQFFGPGTRLTVL.

The CDR3 loop reads CASRMSWGGWDEQYF. Here the CDR3 DNA reads TGTGCCAGCAGGATGTCCTGGGGGGGTTGGGACGAGCAGTACTTC. The chain carries TRBV27 and TRBJ2-1; 7 bases align to TRBD2. The DNA end is more similar to TRBJ2-7, so the J call may be wrong. Germline CDR1 and CDR2: MNHEY and SMNVEV (reference sequence). This CDR3 is built from 15 residues.

CDR3 protein: CASGYRGDSYNEQFF. In nucleotides, the CDR3 is TGTGCCAGCGGCTACCGAGGAGACTCCTACAATGAGCAGTTCTTC. The chain couples TRBV9 to TRBJ2-1, with unresolved D. The CDR3 consists of 15 residues. Germline V gives CDR1 SGDLS, CDR2 YYNGEE. The ends were cut back, 7 bases at V and 0 bases at J, with 14 bases in the middle.

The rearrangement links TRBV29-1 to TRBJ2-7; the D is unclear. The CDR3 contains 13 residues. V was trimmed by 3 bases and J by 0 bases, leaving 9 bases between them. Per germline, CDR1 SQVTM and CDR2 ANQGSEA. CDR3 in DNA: TGCAGCGTTGACGCCGGCGTCTCCTACGAGCAGTACTTC. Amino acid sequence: CSVDAGVSYEQYF.

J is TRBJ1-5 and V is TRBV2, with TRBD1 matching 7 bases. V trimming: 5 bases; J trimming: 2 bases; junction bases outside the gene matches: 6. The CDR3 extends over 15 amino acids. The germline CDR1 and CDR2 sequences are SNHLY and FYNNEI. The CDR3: CASSPMTGRNQPQHF. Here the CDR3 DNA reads TGTGCCAGCAGTCCTATGACAGGGCGCAATCAGCCCCAGCATTTT.

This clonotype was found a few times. The DNA of the CDR3 is TGTGCCAGCAGCCAGTTAAGGGGCGGGGAGACCCAGTACTTC. It specifies CASSQLRGGETQYF. This chain uses TRBV3-1 with TRBJ2-5; either TRBD1 or TRBD2 may fit D (5 bases each). Germline V gene data show CDR1 as LGHDT and CDR2 as YNNKEL (reference sequence). The CDR3 sequence is 14 residues long. Trimming pared 3 bases from V and 5 bases from J, leaving 13 bases between.

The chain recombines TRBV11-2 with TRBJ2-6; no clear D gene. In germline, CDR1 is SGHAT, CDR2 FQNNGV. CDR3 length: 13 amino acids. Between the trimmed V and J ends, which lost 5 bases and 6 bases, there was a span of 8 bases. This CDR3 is CASSQAMANVLTF. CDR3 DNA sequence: TGTGCCAGCAGCCAAGCCATGGCCAACGTCCTGACTTTC.

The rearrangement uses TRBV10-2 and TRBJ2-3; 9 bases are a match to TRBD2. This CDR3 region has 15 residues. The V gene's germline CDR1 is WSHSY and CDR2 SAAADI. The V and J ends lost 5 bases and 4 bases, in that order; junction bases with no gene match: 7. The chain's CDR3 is CASSHSGGTPDTQYF. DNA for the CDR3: TGCGCCAGCAGTCATAGCGGGGGAACACCAGATACGCAGTATTTT.

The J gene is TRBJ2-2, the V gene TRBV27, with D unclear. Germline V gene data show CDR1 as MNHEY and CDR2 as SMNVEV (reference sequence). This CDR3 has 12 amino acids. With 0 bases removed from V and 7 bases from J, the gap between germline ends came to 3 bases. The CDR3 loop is CASSLSNGELFF. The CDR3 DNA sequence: TGTGCCAGCAGTTTATCGAACGGGGAGCTGTTTTTT.

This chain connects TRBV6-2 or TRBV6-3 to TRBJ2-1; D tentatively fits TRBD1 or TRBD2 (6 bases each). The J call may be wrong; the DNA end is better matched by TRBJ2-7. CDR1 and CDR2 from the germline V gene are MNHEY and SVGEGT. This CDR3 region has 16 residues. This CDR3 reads CASSDRGGLSYNEQYF. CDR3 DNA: TGTGCCAGCAGTGACAGAGGGGGGCTCTCCTACAATGAGCAGTACTTC.

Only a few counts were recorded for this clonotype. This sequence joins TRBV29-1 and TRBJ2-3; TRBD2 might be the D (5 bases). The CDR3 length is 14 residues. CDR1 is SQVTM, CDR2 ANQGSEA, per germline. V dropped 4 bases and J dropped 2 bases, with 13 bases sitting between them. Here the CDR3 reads CSVGRTYSTDTQYF. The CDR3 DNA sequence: TGCAGCGTTGGGCGGACTTACTCCACAGATACGCAGTATTTT.

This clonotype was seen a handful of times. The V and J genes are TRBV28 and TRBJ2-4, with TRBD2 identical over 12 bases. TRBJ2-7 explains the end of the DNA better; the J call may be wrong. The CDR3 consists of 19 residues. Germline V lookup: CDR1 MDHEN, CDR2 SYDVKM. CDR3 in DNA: TGTGCCAGCAGATACCCTAGCGGGAGGGCCTCACGACTAACTTACGAGCAGTACTTC. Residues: CASRYPSGRASRLTYEQYF.

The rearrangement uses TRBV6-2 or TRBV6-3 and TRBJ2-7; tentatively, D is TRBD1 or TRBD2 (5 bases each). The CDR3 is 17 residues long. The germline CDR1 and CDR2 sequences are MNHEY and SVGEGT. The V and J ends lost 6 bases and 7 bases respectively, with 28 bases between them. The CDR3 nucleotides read TGTGCCAGCAGGATCGCAGGGTTGGCTAGCTGGGGCAATGAGCAGTACTTC. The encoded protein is CASRIAGLASWGNEQYF.

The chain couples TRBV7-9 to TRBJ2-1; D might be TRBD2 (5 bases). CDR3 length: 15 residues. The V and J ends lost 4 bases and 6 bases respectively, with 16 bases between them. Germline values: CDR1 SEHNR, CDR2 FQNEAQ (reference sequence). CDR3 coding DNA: TGTGCCAGCAGCTCTGCACAAACGAGGGTCAATGAGCAGTTCTTC. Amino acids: CASSSAQTRVNEQFF. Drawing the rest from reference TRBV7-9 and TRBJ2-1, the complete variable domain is DTGVSQNPRHKITKRGQNVTFRCDPISEHNRLYWYRQTLGQGPEFLTYFQNEAQLEKSRLLSDRFSAERPKGSFSTLEIQRTEQGDSAMYLCASSSAQTRVNEQFFGPGTRLTVL.

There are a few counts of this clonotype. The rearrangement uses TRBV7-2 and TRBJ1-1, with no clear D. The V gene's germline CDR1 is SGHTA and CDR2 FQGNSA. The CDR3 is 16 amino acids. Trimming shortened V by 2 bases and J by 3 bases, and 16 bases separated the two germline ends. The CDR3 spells CASSLLEATMDTEAFF. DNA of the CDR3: TGTGCCAGCAGCTTATTGGAAGCCACGATGGACACTGAAGCTTTCTTT.